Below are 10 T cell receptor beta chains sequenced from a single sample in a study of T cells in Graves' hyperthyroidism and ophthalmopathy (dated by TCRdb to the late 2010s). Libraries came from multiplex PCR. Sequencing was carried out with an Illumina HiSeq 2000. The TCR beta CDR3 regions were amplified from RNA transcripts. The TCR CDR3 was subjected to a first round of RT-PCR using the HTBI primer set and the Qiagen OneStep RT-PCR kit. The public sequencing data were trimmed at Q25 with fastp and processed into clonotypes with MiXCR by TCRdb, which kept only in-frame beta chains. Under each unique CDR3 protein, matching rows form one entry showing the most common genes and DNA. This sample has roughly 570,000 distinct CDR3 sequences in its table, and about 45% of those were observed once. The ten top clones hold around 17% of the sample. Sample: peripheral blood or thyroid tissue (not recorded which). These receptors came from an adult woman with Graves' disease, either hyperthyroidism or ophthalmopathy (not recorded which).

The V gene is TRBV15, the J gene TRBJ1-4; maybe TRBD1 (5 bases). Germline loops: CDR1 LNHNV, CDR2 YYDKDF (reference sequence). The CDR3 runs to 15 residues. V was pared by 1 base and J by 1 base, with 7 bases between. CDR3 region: CATSRGQLTNEKLFF. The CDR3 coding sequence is TGTGCCACCAGCAGAGGACAGTTAACTAATGAAAAACTGTTTTTT.

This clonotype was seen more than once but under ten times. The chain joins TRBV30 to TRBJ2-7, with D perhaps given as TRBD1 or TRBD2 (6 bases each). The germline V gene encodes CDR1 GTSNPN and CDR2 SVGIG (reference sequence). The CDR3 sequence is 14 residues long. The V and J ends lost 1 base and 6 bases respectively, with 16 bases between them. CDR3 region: CAWSEGEESSEQYF. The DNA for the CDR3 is TGTGCCTGGAGTGAGGGGGAGGAAAGTAGCGAGCAGTACTTC.

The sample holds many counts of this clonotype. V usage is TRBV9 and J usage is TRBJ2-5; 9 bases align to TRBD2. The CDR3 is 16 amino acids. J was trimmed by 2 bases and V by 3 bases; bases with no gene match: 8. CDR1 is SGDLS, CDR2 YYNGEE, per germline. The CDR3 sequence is CASSAGASGVQETQYF. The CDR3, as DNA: TGTGCCAGCAGCGCGGGGGCTAGCGGGGTACAAGAGACCCAGTACTTC.

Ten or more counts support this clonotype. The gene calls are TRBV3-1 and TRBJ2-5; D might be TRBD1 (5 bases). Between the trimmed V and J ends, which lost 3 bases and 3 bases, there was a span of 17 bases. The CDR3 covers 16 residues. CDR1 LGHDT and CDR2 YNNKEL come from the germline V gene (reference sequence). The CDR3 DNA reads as TGTGCCAGCAGCCATCACCCCCAAACAGGAGAAGAGACCCAGTACTTC. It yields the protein CASSHHPQTGEETQYF.

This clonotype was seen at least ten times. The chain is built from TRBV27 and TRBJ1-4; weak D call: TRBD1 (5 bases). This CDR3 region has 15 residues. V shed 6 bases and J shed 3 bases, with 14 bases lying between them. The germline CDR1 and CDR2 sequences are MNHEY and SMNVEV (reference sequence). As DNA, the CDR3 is TGTGCCAGCAGCGATCAGGGTTGGCCTAATGAAAAACTGTTTTTT. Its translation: CASSDQGWPNEKLFF.

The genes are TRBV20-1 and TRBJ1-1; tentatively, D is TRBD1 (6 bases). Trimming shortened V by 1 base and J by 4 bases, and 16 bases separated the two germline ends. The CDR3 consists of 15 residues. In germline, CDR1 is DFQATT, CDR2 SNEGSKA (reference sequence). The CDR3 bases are TGCAGTGCTAGAGCTTACAGGGAAAGGGGCACTGAAGCTTTCTTT. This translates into CSARAYRERGTEAFF.

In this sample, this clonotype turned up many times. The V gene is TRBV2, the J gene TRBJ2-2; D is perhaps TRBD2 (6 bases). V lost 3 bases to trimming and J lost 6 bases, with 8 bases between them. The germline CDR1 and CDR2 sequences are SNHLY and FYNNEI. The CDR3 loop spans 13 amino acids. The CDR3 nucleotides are TGTGCCAGCAGTGACGGGACTGCCGGGGAGCTGTTTTTT. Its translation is CASSDGTAGELFF.

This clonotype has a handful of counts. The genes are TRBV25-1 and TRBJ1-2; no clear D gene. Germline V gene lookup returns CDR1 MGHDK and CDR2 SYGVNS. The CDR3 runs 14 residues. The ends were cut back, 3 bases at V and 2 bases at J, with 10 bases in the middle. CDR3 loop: CASSDPDKNYGYTF. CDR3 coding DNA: TGTGCCAGCAGTGATCCTGACAAGAACTATGGCTACACCTTC.

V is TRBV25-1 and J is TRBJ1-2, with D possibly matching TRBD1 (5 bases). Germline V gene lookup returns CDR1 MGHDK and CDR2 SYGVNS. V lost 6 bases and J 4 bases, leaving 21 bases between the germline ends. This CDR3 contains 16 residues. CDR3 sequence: CASRGVRQGASYGYTF. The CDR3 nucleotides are TGTGCCAGCAGGGGAGTCAGGCAAGGGGCTTCCTATGGCTACACCTTC.

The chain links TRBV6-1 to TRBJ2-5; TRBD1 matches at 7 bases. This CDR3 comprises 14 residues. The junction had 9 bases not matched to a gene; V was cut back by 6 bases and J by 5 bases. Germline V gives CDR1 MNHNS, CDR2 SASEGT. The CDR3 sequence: CASSWDSSGETQYF. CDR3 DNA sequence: TGTGCCAGCAGCTGGGACAGCTCCGGGGAGACCCAGTACTTC.